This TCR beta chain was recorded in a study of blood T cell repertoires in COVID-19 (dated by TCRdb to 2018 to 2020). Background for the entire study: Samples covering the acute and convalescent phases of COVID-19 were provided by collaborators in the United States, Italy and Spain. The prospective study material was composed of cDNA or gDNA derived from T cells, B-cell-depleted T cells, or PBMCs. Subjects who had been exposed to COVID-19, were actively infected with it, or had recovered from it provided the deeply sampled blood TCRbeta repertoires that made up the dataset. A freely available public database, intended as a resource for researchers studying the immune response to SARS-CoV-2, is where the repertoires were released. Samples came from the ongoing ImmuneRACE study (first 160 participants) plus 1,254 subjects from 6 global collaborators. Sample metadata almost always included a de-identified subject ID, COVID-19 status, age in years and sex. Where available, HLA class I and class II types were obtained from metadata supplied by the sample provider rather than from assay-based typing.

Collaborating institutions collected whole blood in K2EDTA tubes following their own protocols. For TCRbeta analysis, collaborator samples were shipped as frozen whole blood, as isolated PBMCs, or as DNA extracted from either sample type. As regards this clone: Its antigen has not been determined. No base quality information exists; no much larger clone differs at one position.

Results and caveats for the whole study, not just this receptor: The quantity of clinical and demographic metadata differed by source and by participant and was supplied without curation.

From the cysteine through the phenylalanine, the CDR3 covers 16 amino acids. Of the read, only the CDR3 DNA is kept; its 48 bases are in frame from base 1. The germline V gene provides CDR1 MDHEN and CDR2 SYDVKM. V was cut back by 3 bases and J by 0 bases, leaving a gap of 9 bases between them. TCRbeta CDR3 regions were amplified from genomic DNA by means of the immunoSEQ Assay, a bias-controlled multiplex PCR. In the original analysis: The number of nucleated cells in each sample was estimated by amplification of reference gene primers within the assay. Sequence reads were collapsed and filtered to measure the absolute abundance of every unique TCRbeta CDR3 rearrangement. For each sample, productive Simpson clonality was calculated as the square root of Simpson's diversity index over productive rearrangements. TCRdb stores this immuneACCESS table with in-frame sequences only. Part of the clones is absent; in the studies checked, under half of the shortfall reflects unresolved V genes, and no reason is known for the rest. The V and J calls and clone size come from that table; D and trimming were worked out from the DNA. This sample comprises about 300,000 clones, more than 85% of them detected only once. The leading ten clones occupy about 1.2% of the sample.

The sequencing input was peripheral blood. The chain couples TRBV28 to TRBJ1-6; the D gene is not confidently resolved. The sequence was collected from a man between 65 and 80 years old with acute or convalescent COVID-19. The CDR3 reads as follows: CASSFRRVSYNSPLHF. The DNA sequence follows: TGTGCCAGCAGTTTTAGGAGGGTCTCCTATAATTCACCCCTCCACTTT.